Following are 6 T cell receptor beta chains from one sample sequenced in a study of OX40 agonist ivuxolimab in advanced cancers. Repertoires were generated with immunoSEQ multiplex PCR, while TCRdb's copy carries only in-frame clones and drops some. Of approximately 50,000 clones listed, 84% are singletons. The sequencing used CD4+ or CD8+ T cells sorted from blood, collected in a trial of the OX40 agonist ivuxolimab. These receptors were collected from an adult with an advanced solid tumor such as melanoma, head and neck, liver or kidney cancer.

This clone was seen a handful of times. The rearrangement uses TRBV9 and TRBJ2-1; the match to TRBD2 covers 7 bases. This CDR3 is built from 18 residues. CDR1 and CDR2 (germline): SGDLS, YYNGEE. V lost 4 bases and J lost 3; bases outside the gene matches: 16. DNA of the CDR3: TGTGCCAGCAGCCCTCCGGGGCTAGCGGCGGTGAGCTACAATGAGCAGTTCTTC. As protein: CASSPPGLAAVSYNEQFF.

The V gene is TRBV9, the J gene TRBJ2-3; 7 bases match TRBD2. V shed 0 bases and J 6 bases; nucleotides not matched to a gene: 7. Per the germline V gene, CDR1 is SGDLS and CDR2 is YYNGEE. The CDR3 loop spans 15 amino acids. CDR3 in amino acids: CASSVAGLGGDTQYF. The CDR3 bases are TGTGCCAGCAGCGTAGCCGGGTTGGGGGGGGATACGCAGTATTTT.

The chain carries TRBV7-2 and TRBJ2-1, with D perhaps given as TRBD1 or TRBD2 (5 bases each). Germline CDR1 is SGHTA and CDR2 is FQGNSA. The CDR3 totals 14 residues. Deletions cut 2 bases from V and 7 bases from J, with 12 bases between. Here the CDR3 reads CASSLWGSDNEQFF. The DNA of the CDR3 is TGTGCCAGCAGCTTATGGGGGTCGGATAATGAGCAGTTCTTC.

The V call is TRBV11-2, the J call TRBJ2-3; D might be TRBD2 (5 bases). This CDR3 is 15 amino acids long. Trimming took 5 bases from V and 0 from J, leaving 12 bases between them. Germline V gives CDR1 SGHAT, CDR2 FQNNGV. CDR3 sequence: CASSREYPSTDTQYF. The DNA for the CDR3 is TGTGCCAGCAGCCGGGAATACCCTAGCACAGATACGCAGTATTTT.

The chain is built from TRBV19 and TRBJ2-4; D gene uncertain. V shed 3 bases and J shed 3 bases, with 15 bases lying between them. Germline V gene sequence: CDR1 LNHDA, CDR2 SQIVND (reference sequence). The CDR3 sequence is 16 residues long. The CDR3: CASSMPMGFSKNIQYF. CDR3 in DNA: TGTGCCAGTAGTATGCCGATGGGCTTTAGCAAAAACATTCAGTACTTC.

This chain's CDR3 is CATSRDVRGRNQPQHF. Here the CDR3 DNA reads TGTGCCACCAGCAGAGATGTCAGGGGGAGGAATCAGCCCCAGCATTTT. This chain joins TRBV15 and TRBJ1-5; 7 bases line up with TRBD1. This CDR3 is built from 16 residues. The V segment lost 0 bases and the J segment 4 bases; nucleotides outside the gene matches: 6. Germline V CDR1 and CDR2: LNHNV, YYDKDF (reference sequence).